This passage covers 10 T cell receptor beta chains from one sample sequenced in a study of CD8+CD57+ T cells in acquired aplastic anemia. Genomic DNA served as template for TCR beta VDJ and CDR3 profiling. Using its own MiXCR run on the reads, TCRdb lists one record per CDR3 protein. The table shows more than 150,000 distinct CDR3 sequences, with roughly 50% occurring only once. Patients selected for sequencing had displayed CD8+CD57+ cell expansion by flow cytometry. Sequencing was done on a sample of sorted CD4+, CD8+, or CD8+CD57+ T cells (not recorded which) from PBMCs. The receptors were gathered from a human donor with aplastic anemia.

This clonotype was detected ten times or more. The chain carries TRBV20-1 and TRBJ2-1, with TRBD1 identical over 11 bases. The CDR3 consists of 14 residues. J was trimmed by 9 bases and V by 2 bases; bases with no gene match: 6. Germline V gene sequence: CDR1 DFQATT, CDR2 SNEGSKA (reference sequence). The CDR3 is CSARKGTGGTEQFF. CDR3 sequence (DNA): TGCAGTGCTAGAAAAGGGACAGGGGGAACTGAGCAGTTCTTC.

This clonotype showed up just a few times. This chain connects TRBV5-4 to TRBJ2-2; tentatively, D is TRBD2 (5 bases). The CDR3 runs to 14 residues. From germline, CDR1 is SGHNT and CDR2 YYREEE (reference sequence). V lost 4 bases, J lost 6 bases, and 13 bases lay in between. This chain's CDR3 is CASSPVRGSGELFF. The CDR3 DNA sequence: TGTGCCAGCAGCCCGGTACGGGGTTCCGGGGAGCTGTTTTTT.

This clonotype was seen repeatedly, ten times or more. The rearrangement uses TRBV6-1 and TRBJ1-3; 7 nucleotides line up with TRBD1. Germline CDR1 and CDR2: MNHNS and SASEGT. Trimming removed 5 bases from V and 4 bases from J; junction bases left unmatched: 5. The CDR3 is 14 residues long. The CDR3 coding sequence is TGTGCCAGCAGTCCCCAGGGGGGAGGAAACACCATATATTTT. Its protein is CASSPQGGGNTIYF.

There are many counts of this clonotype. The chain joins TRBV12-3 or TRBV12-4 to TRBJ2-3; 9 positions match TRBD2. The CDR3 has 14 amino acids. V trimming: 2 bases; J trimming: 5 bases; junction bases outside the gene matches: 2. CDR3 sequence: CASSLSSGRDTQYF. CDR3 bases: TGTGCCAGCAGTTTAAGTAGCGGGAGAGATACGCAGTATTTT.

This clonotype was recorded many times. This chain joins TRBV14 and TRBJ1-2; D is uncertain. Deletions cut 0 bases from V and 7 bases from J, with 12 bases between. The CDR3 loop spans 14 amino acids. Germline lookup yields CDR1 SGHDN and CDR2 FVKESK. The CDR3 DNA is TGTGCCAGCAGCCAAGAAGTTCCGGGAGCTGGCTACACCTTC. The encoded protein is CASSQEVPGAGYTF. The variable domain in full, completed from reference TRBV14 and TRBJ1-2, reads EAGVTQFPSHSVIEKGQTVTLRCDPISGHDNLYWYRRVMGKEIKFLLHFVKESKQDESGMPNNRFLAERTGGTYSTLKVQPAELEDSGVYFCASSQEVPGAGYTFGSGTRLTVV.

The chain links TRBV15 to TRBJ2-2; 10 nucleotides align to TRBD2. CDR3 size: 15 residues. V trimming: 9 bases; J trimming: 0 bases; junction bases outside the gene matches: 4. Germline V gene data show CDR1 as LNHNV and CDR2 as YYDKDF (reference sequence). The CDR3 region is CATRLAGTNTGELFF. CDR3 in DNA: TGTGCCACTAGACTAGCGGGCACGAACACCGGGGAGCTGTTTTTT.

At least ten counts were recorded for this clonotype. The V and J genes are TRBV6-1 and TRBJ1-1; tentative D call: TRBD1 (5 bases). The germline V gene encodes CDR1 MNHNS and CDR2 SASEGT. Trimming took off 5 bases at V and 1 base at J, with 17 bases between the two ends. This CDR3 spans 16 amino acids. The CDR3 nucleotides read TGTGCCAGCAGTCCGACCCTGACAGAGAAGAACACTGAAGCTTTCTTT. Amino acids: CASSPTLTEKNTEAFF.

The chain links TRBV10-3 to TRBJ2-7; 12 bases are shared with TRBD2. V lost 10 bases and J lost 4; bases outside the gene matches: 11. The CDR3 sequence is 15 residues long. Germline V lookup: CDR1 ENHRY, CDR2 SYGVKD. The DNA for the CDR3 is TGTGCCAGCAGATATCTAGCGGGAGGGCGTTACGAGCAGTACTTC. It codes for CASRYLAGGRYEQYF.

This clonotype was observed once. This chain's CDR3 is CATSRGGQGGQPQHF. CDR3 nucleotide sequence: TGTGCCACCAGCAGAGGAGGACAGGGCGGGCAGCCCCAGCATTTT. The rearrangement uses TRBV15 and TRBJ1-5, with 8 positions matching TRBD1. V shed 1 base, J shed 7 bases, and the junction held 6 bases outside the gene matches. Germline CDR1 and CDR2: LNHNV and YYDKDF (reference sequence). The CDR3 is 15 amino acids.

This clonotype was counted between two and nine times. The rearrangement joins TRBV2 to TRBJ1-2; TRBD1 aligns across 7 bases. There are 14 residues in the CDR3. V gave up 9 bases and J gave up 1 base; unmatched junction bases: 8. Germline CDR1 reads SNHLY; CDR2 reads FYNNEI. CDR3 bases: TGTGCCAGGACCGGGACAGAAAGTAACTATGGCTACACCTTC. It is translated as CARTGTESNYGYTF.